These 17 T cell receptor beta chains were sequenced from one sample in a study of molecular identifiers for immune sequencing clone quantification. Via MiXCR, TCRdb re-called the PCR reads, giving one row per CDR3 protein. This sample has over 600,000 distinct CDR3 sequences, with 15% to 20% found just once. The material sequenced was naive CD8+ T cells from blood, with Jurkat cell RNA spiked in. The subset is: FACS-sorted CD8+CD4-CCR7+CD45RA+ naive T cells. The receptor set was obtained from a human donor in good health. Some libraries in this study had Jurkat cell RNA spiked in.

The chain is built from TRBV12-3 or TRBV12-4 and TRBJ2-1, with TRBD1 as a possible D gene (6 bases). Trimming shortened V by 1 base and J by 15 bases, and 13 bases separated the two germline ends. CDR3 length: 12 residues. In nucleotides, the CDR3 is TGTGCCAGCAGTTTAGGGCCAGGGGTCAGGTTCTTC. Encoded protein: CASSLGPGVRFF.

Only a few counts were recorded for this clonotype. The rearrangement joins TRBV12-3 or TRBV12-4 to TRBJ2-2; D gene uncertain. The CDR3 has 12 amino acids. Trimming took 6 bases from V and 6 from J, leaving 8 bases between them. The CDR3 reads CASSMVAGELFF. CDR3 coding DNA: TGTGCCAGCAGCATGGTTGCCGGGGAGCTGTTTTTT.

This chain links TRBV6-5 with TRBJ2-7; D might be TRBD2 (6 bases). The CDR3 covers 15 residues. V lost 1 base and J lost 0, with 10 bases in between. CDR1 is MNHEY, CDR2 SVGAGI, per germline. CDR3 sequence reads: CASSYFGGNSYEQYF. CDR3 nucleotide sequence: TGTGCCAGCAGTTACTTCGGCGGGAACTCCTACGAGCAGTACTTC.

This clonotype was observed many times. This chain uses TRBV7-9 with TRBJ1-4; no reliable D call. Between the trimmed V and J ends, which lost 10 bases and 1 base, there was a span of 19 bases. Germline lookup yields CDR1 SEHNR and CDR2 FQNEAQ (reference sequence). The length of the CDR3 is 16 residues. CDR3 loop: CATTDEGARTNEKLFF. In DNA form, the CDR3 reads TGTGCCACCACGGACGAGGGCGCAAGAACTAATGAAAAACTGTTTTTT.

There are many counts of this clonotype. The J gene is TRBJ2-2, the V gene TRBV29-1; D perhaps matches TRBD2 (5 bases). Per the germline V gene, CDR1 is SQVTM and CDR2 is ANQGSEA. The CDR3 length is 12 residues. The germline V and J ends were trimmed by 5 bases and 6 bases, with 10 bases remaining between them. The DNA of the CDR3 is TGCAGCGTTCTTCACGGGGCCGGGGAGCTGTTTTTT. Protein sequence: CSVLHGAGELFF.

The sample holds many counts of this clonotype. This sequence joins TRBV27 and TRBJ2-7; 7 positions match TRBD2. In germline, CDR1 is MNHEY, CDR2 SMNVEV (reference sequence). This CDR3 spans 15 amino acids. The V gene end was trimmed by 2 bases and the J gene end by 4 bases; junction bases not matched to a gene: 8. The CDR3 here is CASSLGSSGAYEQYF. The CDR3 bases are TGTGCCAGCAGTTTAGGGTCTAGCGGAGCGTACGAGCAGTACTTC.

This clonotype was seen ten or more times. This chain joins TRBV9 and TRBJ2-3, with 10 bases fitting TRBD1. The CDR3 totals 17 residues. The junction had 12 bases not matched to a gene; V was cut back by 4 bases and J by 4 bases. Germline lookup yields CDR1 SGDLS and CDR2 YYNGEE. CDR3 loop: CASSLDGTGEVSDTQYF. The CDR3 DNA sequence: TGTGCCAGCAGCTTAGACGGGACAGGGGAAGTTTCAGATACGCAGTATTTT.

This clonotype was picked up many times. The chain recombines TRBV4-1 with TRBJ2-5, with a possible D match to TRBD2 (6 bases). Trimming cost V 0 bases and J 3 bases, with 23 bases left between them. Germline CDR1 reads MGHRA; CDR2 reads YSYEKL. The CDR3 has 19 residues. CDR3 in DNA: TGCGCCAGCAGCCAAGAGGCCCCCCCCAGCGGGCCCTCTGAAGAGACCCAGTACTTC. Translating gives CASSQEAPPSGPSEETQYF.

V is TRBV6-5 and J is TRBJ1-5, with a possible D match to TRBD1 (6 bases). The V gene lost 6 bases and the J gene lost 7 bases, with 16 bases spanning the gap. This CDR3 spans 14 amino acids. Germline V gives CDR1 MNHEY, CDR2 SVGAGI. CDR3 sequence reads: CASSQGKGIQPQHF. The CDR3 coding sequence is TGTGCCAGCAGCCAGGGGAAGGGAATACAGCCCCAGCATTTT.

This clonotype was detected many times. This chain's CDR3 is CASRDGANEKLFF. The CDR3, as DNA: TGTGCCAGCCGGGACGGAGCTAATGAAAAACTGTTTTTT. The J gene is TRBJ1-4, the V gene TRBV4-2, with D possibly TRBD1 on 5 matching bases. Germline V gives CDR1 LGHNA, CDR2 YNFKEQ. V was shortened by 8 bases and J by 3 bases, with 10 bases between the two germline ends. CDR3 length: 13 residues.

This rearrangement joins TRBV11-2 to TRBJ1-1; 8 bases align to TRBD1. Unmatched junction bases numbered 11, after V lost 2 bases and J lost 3 bases. Germline CDR1 and CDR2: SGHAT and FQNNGV. The CDR3 is 17 amino acids. The CDR3, as DNA: TGTGCCAGCAGCTTACAAGGTGGCAGGGGGCCTTACACTGAAGCTTTCTTT. It yields the protein CASSLQGGRGPYTEAFF. The full variable domain, in which reference TRBV11-2 and TRBJ1-1 provide the parts outside the CDR3, is EAGVAQSPRYKIIEKRQSVAFWCNPISGHATLYWYQQILGQGPKLLIQFQNNGVVDDSQLPKDRFSAERLKGVDSTLKIQPAKLEDSAVYLCASSLQGGRGPYTEAFFGQGTRLTVV.

This clonotype was counted at least ten times. The gene calls are TRBV5-4 and TRBJ2-7; D unclear. This CDR3 is 15 amino acids long. The germline V and J ends were trimmed by 1 base and 0 bases, with 11 bases remaining between them. CDR1 and CDR2 (germline): SGHNT, YYREEE (reference sequence). CDR3 region: CASSLTGLSSYEQYF. In DNA form, the CDR3 reads TGTGCCAGCAGCTTGACGGGTCTCAGCTCCTACGAGCAGTACTTC.

The sample holds many counts of this clonotype. The rearrangement links TRBV5-5 to TRBJ2-5; D might be TRBD2 (6 bases). Germline V gene lookup returns CDR1 SGHKS and CDR2 YYEKEE (reference sequence). V was clipped by 6 bases and J by 5 bases, with 17 bases between them. This CDR3 is 14 amino acids long. This CDR3 reads CASNNLRGLETQYF. The CDR3 DNA follows: TGTGCCAGCAACAACCTTCGGGGGTTGGAGACCCAGTACTTC.

In its sample, this clonotype was seen a few times. This may be a read error, as it is one base from a much larger clone. The V call is TRBV12-3 or TRBV12-4, the J call TRBJ1-3; possible D gene TRBD1, 5 bases. CDR3 length: 14 amino acids. The CDR3 DNA follows: TGTGCCAGCAGTCAGACAGTTTTTGGAAACACCATGTATTTT. Its protein product is CASSQTVFGNTMYF.

The gene calls are TRBV20-1 and TRBJ1-1; D possibly corresponds to TRBD1 (6 bases). Trimming took off 2 bases at V and 4 bases at J, with 11 bases between the two ends. Germline CDR1 is DFQATT and CDR2 is SNEGSKA (reference sequence). The CDR3 is 13 residues long. The CDR3: CSARSRGATEAFF. DNA of the CDR3: TGCAGTGCTAGATCCAGGGGTGCCACTGAAGCTTTCTTT.

This clonotype was recorded at least ten times. V gene TRBV7-2 combines with J gene TRBJ2-1; unclear D gene. V was shortened by 1 base and J by 3 bases, with 16 bases between the two germline ends. CDR1 is SGHTA, CDR2 FQGNSA, per germline. The CDR3 sequence is 17 residues long. CDR3 in DNA: TGTGCCAGCAGCTTAGTGGAGAATTTGGGGTTCTACAATGAGCAGTTCTTC. Amino acids: CASSLVENLGFYNEQFF.

This chain connects TRBV28 to TRBJ2-3; 8 nucleotides match TRBD1. The CDR3 is 15 amino acids. Losses at the gene ends were 4 bases for V and 2 bases for J; bases not matched to a gene: 5. Germline CDR1 and CDR2: MDHEN and SYDVKM. CDR3 region: CASSSDRDLTDTQYF. DNA of the CDR3: TGTGCCAGCAGTTCGGACAGGGACCTCACAGATACGCAGTATTTT.